The sequence of this TCR beta chain was determined in a study of blood T cell repertoires in COVID-19. Study context: Both acute and convalescent COVID-19 samples were obtained from the United States, Italy and Spain.

V was cut by 10 bases and J by 6 bases, with 22 bases left in between. This CDR3 has 14 amino acids. The germline gives CDR1 SGHVS, CDR2 FNYEAQ. Produced via immunoSEQ multiplex PCR; TCRdb's table is partial and in-frame only. The sample lists 200,000 to 300,000 clones; around 84% were seen once. The chain couples TRBV7-6 to TRBJ2-7; a possible D gene is TRBD1 (5 bases). The sequence was obtained from a man aged 55 to 70 with acute or convalescent COVID-19. Sequenced input: peripheral blood. CDR3 DNA: TGTGCCACCGCCCCCAGGGTGGGGATGGGCGAGCAGTACTTC. Translation gives CATAPRVGMGEQYF.